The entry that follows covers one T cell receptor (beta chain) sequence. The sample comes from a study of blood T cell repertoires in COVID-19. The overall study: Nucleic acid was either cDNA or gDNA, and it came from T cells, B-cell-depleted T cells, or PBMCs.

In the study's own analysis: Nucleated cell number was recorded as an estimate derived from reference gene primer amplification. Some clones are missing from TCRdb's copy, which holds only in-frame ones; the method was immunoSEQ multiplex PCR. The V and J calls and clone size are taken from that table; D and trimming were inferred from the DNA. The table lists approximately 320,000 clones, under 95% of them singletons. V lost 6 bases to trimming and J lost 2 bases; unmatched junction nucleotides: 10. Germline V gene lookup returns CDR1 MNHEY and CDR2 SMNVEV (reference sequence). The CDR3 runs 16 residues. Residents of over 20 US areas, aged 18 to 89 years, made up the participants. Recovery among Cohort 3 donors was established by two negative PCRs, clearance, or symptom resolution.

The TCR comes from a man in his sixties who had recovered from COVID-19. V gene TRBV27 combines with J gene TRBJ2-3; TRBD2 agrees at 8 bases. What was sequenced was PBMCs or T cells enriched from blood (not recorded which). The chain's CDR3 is CASSLRGGGLTDTQYF. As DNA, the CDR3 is TGTGCCAGCAGCCTAAGGGGCGGGGGGCTCACAGATACGCAGTATTTT.